The clone carrying this T cell receptor beta chain was observed a handful of times. Its matching antigen is unknown. Its ends do not fully match the called genes, so a read error is possible. Unique molecular identifiers were used in preparing the TCRbeta library. TCRdb recomputed calls from the PCR reads with MiXCR, one row per CDR3 protein. The sample consists of 600,000 to 800,000 distinct CDR3 sequences, around 13% of them appearing once. The data belong to a study of T-cell reconstitution after alpha-beta-depleted transplantation in children. CDR1 is SGHRS and CDR2 is YFSETQ in the germline V gene. This CDR3 spans 17 amino acids. Study results and limitations: One year after transplant, T-cell counts and diversity came mostly from newly produced T cells. It was reported that alpha-beta T cells came from several hundred expanded graft clones (about two months after transplant).

The specimen was PBMCs, collected before TCRalphabeta/CD19-depleted stem cell transplant. The gene calls are TRBV5-1 and TRBJ2-1, with 9 bases lining up with TRBD1. The receptor's source is a girl aged 2 to 10 with congenital amegakaryocytic thrombocytopenia, due to receive a stem cell transplant. CDR3 sequence: CASRLGDGTGLHNEQFF. CDR3 coding DNA: TGCGCCAGCAGATTGGGGGACGGGACAGGGCTTCACAATGAGCAGTTCTTC.